A selection of T cell receptor beta chains follows, all from one sample in a study of response to subunit inactivated influenza vaccine. TCRdb itself ran the RT-PCR reads through MiXCR, one entry per CDR3 protein. The data contain roughly 780,000 distinct CDR3 sequences, roughly 18% of them seen just once; the ten biggest clones take up roughly 10%. The sequenced sample was PBMCs from blood, obtained roughly 5 days after vaccination. Receptors originate from a man aged 50-60 years who received an inactivated influenza vaccine. The CDR3 runs from the conserved cysteine through the conserved F or W. A D gene is named only where the DNA matches it firmly. Clone size appears in some rows only: once, few, many, or a class for an expanded clone.

clone size: few; J gene: TRBJ1-5; V gene: TRBV28; D gene: NA; CDR3 DNA: TGTGCCAGCAGCTCTCTCTCCGGGGGAAGCAATCAGCCCCAGCATTTT; CDR3 protein: CASSSLSGGSNQPQHF
clone size: NA; J gene: TRBJ2-3; V gene: TRBV7-2; D gene: NA; CDR3 DNA: TGTGCCAGCAGCTACAAAGGCGGGGAAACGCAGTATTTT; CDR3 protein: CASSYKGGETQYF
clone size: many; J gene: TRBJ2-7; V gene: TRBV12-3/TRBV12-4; D gene: TRBD1; CDR3 DNA: TGTGCCAGCAGTTGGGGACAGGGCCACGAGCAGTACTTC; CDR3 protein: CASSWGQGHEQYF
clone size: NA; J gene: TRBJ1-6; V gene: TRBV20-1; D gene: TRBD1; CDR3 DNA: TGCAGTGCTAGGTTCGGGACAGGGGTTAATTCACCCCTCCACTTT; CDR3 protein: CSARFGTGVNSPLHF
clone size: NA; J gene: TRBJ2-7; V gene: TRBV20-1; D gene: TRBD2; CDR3 DNA: TGCAGTGCTAGAGAAGCGGGGGGGCCCTACGAGCAGTACTTC; CDR3 protein: CSAREAGGPYEQYF
clone size: few; J gene: TRBJ2-1; V gene: TRBV11-2; D gene: TRBD2; CDR3 DNA: TGTGCCAGCAGCTTAATCTTTGCGGGGGGCTATTACAATGAGCAGTTCTTC; CDR3 protein: CASSLIFAGGYYNEQFF
clone size: many; J gene: TRBJ2-5; V gene: TRBV5-1; D gene: NA; CDR3 DNA: TGCGCCAGCAGCTTGGATCAGGAAGAGACCCAGTACTTC; CDR3 protein: CASSLDQEETQYF
clone size: NA; J gene: TRBJ2-5; V gene: TRBV7-2; D gene: TRBD1; CDR3 DNA: TGTGCCAGCAGCTCCCGGGACAGGGCTGGGGGGACCCAGTACTTC; CDR3 protein: CASSSRDRAGGTQYF
clone size: NA; J gene: TRBJ1-1; V gene: TRBV6-5; D gene: NA; CDR3 DNA: TGTGCCAGCAGGGGCATGGCCAAAGCTTTCTTT; CDR3 protein: CASRGMAKAFF
clone size: NA; J gene: TRBJ1-5; V gene: TRBV20-1; D gene: NA; CDR3 DNA: TGCAGTGCTGGGACAACTCCAGGGCCCCAGCATTTT; CDR3 protein: CSAGTTPGPQHF
clone size: few; J gene: TRBJ2-5; V gene: TRBV7-9; D gene: NA; CDR3 DNA: TGTGCCACCGCGGGGACGGGCCAAGAGACCCAGTACTTC; CDR3 protein: CATAGTGQETQYF
clone size: few; J gene: TRBJ2-1; V gene: TRBV20-1; D gene: TRBD2; CDR3 DNA: TGCAGTGCCTGGGGGACTAGCGGGTTAAGCGACAATGAGCAGTTCTTC; CDR3 protein: CSAWGTSGLSDNEQFF